These 9 T cell receptor beta chains came from one sample sequenced in a study of Tregs in tolerant kidney transplant recipients. These receptors are not linked to any known antigen. Some clones are missing from TCRdb's copy, which holds only in-frame ones; the method was immunoSEQ multiplex PCR. The repertoire holds 15,000 to 20,000 clones, with roughly 58% as singletons. The sample consisted of Tregs from blood cultured with allogeneic cells. The receptor source for this set is a human donor in good health.

CDR3 in amino acids: CASSTLSGVNTDTQYF. In DNA form, the CDR3 reads TGTGCCAGCTCAACCCTTAGCGGGGTGAACACAGATACGCAGTATTTT. The genes are TRBV18 and TRBJ2-3, with 8 bases aligning to TRBD2. This CDR3 contains 16 residues. Trimming at V came to 5 bases and at J to 2 bases, leaving 9 bases not matched to a gene. Looked up from germline, CDR1 is KGHSH and CDR2 is LQKENI. The entire variable domain, with the rest obtained from reference TRBV18 and TRBJ2-3, is as follows: NAGVMQNPRHLVRRRGQEARLRCSPMKGHSHVYWYRQLPEEGLKFMVYLQKENIIDESGMPKERFSAEFPKEGPSILRIQQVVRGDSAAYFCASSTLSGVNTDTQYFGPGTRLTVL.

The gene calls are TRBV18 and TRBJ1-1, with 9 positions matching TRBD1. V dropped 3 bases and J dropped 0; count of bases not matched to a gene: 5. CDR1 and CDR2 from the germline V gene are KGHSH and LQKENI. The CDR3 loop spans 16 amino acids. The DNA for the CDR3 is TGTGCCAGCTCACCGGGACAGGGCCACTTGAACACTGAAGCTTTCTTT. Translation gives CASSPGQGHLNTEAFF. The full variable domain, with the rest looked up from reference TRBV18 and TRBJ1-1, is NAGVMQNPRHLVRRRGQEARLRCSPMKGHSHVYWYRQLPEEGLKFMVYLQKENIIDESGMPKERFSAEFPKEGPSILRIQQVVRGDSAAYFCASSPGQGHLNTEAFFGQGTRLTVV.

This chain connects TRBV19 to TRBJ2-2; no definite D call. The V and J ends lost 2 bases and 1 base respectively, with 11 bases between them. The CDR3 extends over 16 amino acids. Looked up from germline, CDR1 is LNHDA and CDR2 is SQIVND (reference sequence). The CDR3 DNA follows: TGTGCCAGTAGTATATTCGTTATTGGGAACACCGGGGAGCTGTTTTTT. Translation: CASSIFVIGNTGELFF.

This clone was counted a few times. The chain combines TRBV4-2 with TRBJ1-2, with 9 bases aligning to TRBD1. The CDR3 spans 15 residues. Germline V gives CDR1 LGHNA, CDR2 YNFKEQ. V was pared by 5 bases and J by 1 base, with 5 bases of the junction left unmatched. This chain's CDR3 is CASSYPTGGNYGYTF. For the CDR3, the DNA is TGTGCCAGCAGCTACCCGACAGGGGGTAACTATGGCTACACCTTC.

With regard to this clone: A junction boundary mismatches the germline segment, possibly from a read error. The chain employs TRBV7-2 and TRBJ2-7; 14 bases are a match to TRBD2. Germline V lookup: CDR1 SGHTA, CDR2 FQGNSA. The CDR3 is 17 amino acids. The CDR3 here is CASSHGTSGRRVVEQYF. CDR3 nucleotide sequence: TGCGCCAGCAGCCATGGGACTAGCGGGAGACGTGTGGTCGAGCAGTACTTC.

The CDR3 DNA sequence: TGTGCCAGCAGCGTAGGGTTCCTAGGCTACGAGCAGTACTTC. This translates into CASSVGFLGYEQYF. The rearrangement joins TRBV9 to TRBJ2-7; D remains unclear. With 0 bases removed from V and 3 bases from J, the gap between germline ends came to 10 bases. Germline CDR1 and CDR2: SGDLS and YYNGEE. This CDR3 region has 14 residues.

This clone was found a few times. The chain employs TRBV6-5 and TRBJ2-1; D unresolved. The CDR3 loop spans 12 amino acids. V lost 6 bases and J 1 base, leaving 4 bases between the germline ends. Per the germline V gene, CDR1 is MNHEY and CDR2 is SVGAGI. As DNA, the CDR3 is TGTGCCAGCAGCCGATCCTACAATGAGCAGTTCTTC. Translation gives CASSRSYNEQFF.

This clone occurred a few times. V usage is TRBV7-6 and J usage is TRBJ2-1; no clear D. This CDR3 is built from 13 residues. Trimming took 0 bases from V and 6 from J, leaving 6 bases between them. The germline gives CDR1 SGHVS, CDR2 FNYEAQ. The CDR3 sequence: CASSLALRNEQFF. In DNA, the CDR3 is TGTGCCAGCAGCTTAGCGCTGCGCAATGAGCAGTTCTTC. Drawing the rest from reference TRBV7-6 and TRBJ2-1, the complete variable domain is GAGVSQSPRYKVTKRGQDVALRCDPISGHVSLYWYRQALGQGPEFLTYFNYEAQQDKSGLPNDRFSAERPEGSISTLTIQRTEQRDSAMYRCASSLALRNEQFFGPGTRLTVL.

This chain joins TRBV2 and TRBJ1-4; D is perhaps TRBD1 (5 bases). Trimming cost V 2 bases and J 5 bases, with 12 bases left between them. This CDR3 contains 15 residues. Germline V gene lookup returns CDR1 SNHLY and CDR2 FYNNEI. The CDR3 sequence: CASSEQGGPNEKLFF. DNA of the CDR3: TGTGCCAGCAGTGAACAGGGAGGACCGAATGAAAAACTGTTTTTT.